Included here is one T cell receptor (beta chain) sequence, with context. In the authors' methods: Reference gene primer amplification gave nucleated cell count estimates. Sequenced by immunoSEQ multiplex PCR; TCRdb stores in-frame clones only, minus some. The V and J calls and the clone size are those of that table, but D and trimming were determined from the DNA. Among 150,000 to 200,000 clones listed, over 60% were seen once. Trimming removed 6 bases at V and 4 bases at J, with 18 bases between. Germline lookup yields CDR1 DFQATT and CDR2 SNEGSKA (reference sequence). There are 15 residues in the CDR3. This sample was included in a study of blood T cell repertoires in COVID-19. Study in general: From the United States, Italy and Spain came samples of acute and convalescent COVID-19. PBMCs, B-cell-depleted T cells, or T cells provided the cDNA or gDNA that made up the material.

The sequence came from a man in his sixties with acute or convalescent COVID-19. The chain is built from TRBV20-1 and TRBJ2-2; possible D gene TRBD1, 5 bases. The sequencing input was peripheral blood. CDR3 DNA sequence: TGCAGTGCCAGTGCACCGGATAGGGGCACCGGGGAGCTGTTTTTT. It encodes CSASAPDRGTGELFF.